These 2 T cell receptor beta chains originate from one sample sequenced in a study of blood T cell repertoires in COVID-19. Here immunoSEQ multiplex PCR was the method, and the copy in TCRdb shows in-frame clones only, minus some. The repertoire holds roughly 64,000 clones, with around 80% as singletons. The sequenced material came from peripheral blood. These receptors all stem from a man aged 55-75 years with COVID-19, enrolled during active disease.

The chain links TRBV12-3 or TRBV12-4 to TRBJ2-1; D perhaps matches TRBD2 (5 bases). V dropped 11 bases and J dropped 6 bases, with 14 bases sitting between them. This CDR3 is 12 amino acids long. The CDR3 DNA follows: TGTGCCTCGGGAACCAACCTCAATGAGCAGTTCTTC. Translating it yields CASGTNLNEQFF.

This chain connects TRBV6-4 to TRBJ2-1; 10 nucleotides align to TRBD2. The germline CDR1 and CDR2 sequences are MRHNA and SNTAGT. V was clipped by 10 bases and J by 8 bases; unmatched bases: 11. The CDR3 has 14 amino acids. The CDR3 region is CANRTSGTWDEQFF. In DNA form, the CDR3 reads TGTGCCAACCGGACTAGCGGTACGTGGGATGAGCAGTTCTTC.